The rows below give T cell receptor beta chains drawn from one sample of a study of cytomegalovirus exposure and HLA in healthy donors. Sequencing used immunoSEQ multiplex PCR; TCRdb keeps in-frame clones, though not all of them. The repertoire consists of 90,000 to 100,000 clones, with 82% occurring once and the leading ten covering about 3.8%. Sample: PBMCs. The source of these receptors is a man aged 50 or older in good health and CMV-seronegative. Each CDR3 is given with its conserved first and last residue. A D gene is named only where the DNA matches it firmly. The size field is filled for only some rows; it gives once, few, many or a size class.

V,D,J,size,CDR3,DNA
TRBV25-1,.,TRBJ2-1,.,CASNPKGYNEQFF,TGTGCCAGCAATCCTAAGGGGTACAATGAGCAGTTCTTC
TRBV10-1,.,TRBJ2-1,once,CASSPFGGTVGYNEQFF,TGCGCCAGCAGTCCCTTTGGCGGGACGGTCGGATACAATGAGCAGTTCTTC
TRBV27,.,TRBJ2-7,.,CASSLYGSDEQYF,TGTGCCAGCAGTTTGTACGGGTCGGACGAGCAGTACTTC
TRBV19,.,TRBJ1-3,.,CASRLSGGAGNTIYF,TGTGCCAGTAGGCTGAGCGGGGGTGCTGGAAACACCATATATTTT
TRBV6-5,.,TRBJ1-1,.,CASSLSRTVNTEAFF,TGTGCCAGCAGTTTAAGTAGGACAGTGAACACTGAAGCTTTCTTT
TRBV15,.,TRBJ1-6,.,CATSRDWIAGNSPLHF,TGTGCCACCAGCAGAGATTGGATAGCGGGGAATTCACCCCTCCACTTT
TRBV29-1,TRBD1,TRBJ1-1,.,CSVEVGIGQGGNLRSTEAFF,TGCAGCGTTGAAGTAGGGATCGGTCAAGGGGGCAACTTGAGGTCCACTGAAGCTTTCTTT
TRBV9,.,TRBJ2-2,.,CASSVGGAGELFF,TGTGCCAGCAGCGTAGGGGGGGCCGGGGAGCTGTTTTTT
TRBV2,.,TRBJ2-1,.,CASRLRTYNEQFF,TGTGCCAGCAGGCTGAGGACTTACAATGAGCAGTTCTTC
TRBV27,TRBD2,TRBJ2-1,.,CASMFLREASEQFF,TGTGCCAGCATGTTCTTGCGGGAGGCCAGCGAGCAGTTCTTC
TRBV29-1,TRBD2,TRBJ2-1,once,CSVSITSGSSEQFF,TGCAGCGTTTCCATAACTAGCGGGAGCTCTGAGCAGTTCTTC
TRBV19,.,TRBJ1-5,.,CASSIAGVLTNQPQHF,TGTGCCAGTAGTATAGCAGGGGTCTTGACAAATCAGCCCCAGCATTTT
TRBV28,TRBD1,TRBJ1-2,.,CASSLSYGTDFSNYGYTF,TGTGCCAGCAGTTTGTCCTACGGGACAGACTTTTCCAACTATGGCTACACCTTC
TRBV5-1,TRBD1,TRBJ2-1,few,CASSLDIGDRGREQFF,TGCGCCAGCAGCTTGGACATCGGGGACAGAGGACGTGAGCAGTTCTTC
TRBV5-1,.,TRBJ1-2,.,CASSLGQNYGYTF,TGCGCCAGCAGCTTGGGACAGAACTATGGCTACACCTTC
TRBV7-2,TRBD1,TRBJ1-3,.,CASSLEGQHVSGNTIYF,TGTGCCAGCAGCTTAGAGGGACAGCACGTCTCTGGAAACACCATATATTTT
TRBV2,TRBD2,TRBJ2-3,many,CASTPITSGRADTQYF,TGTGCCAGCACACCAATCACTAGCGGGAGGGCAGATACGCAGTATTTT
TRBV6-5,TRBD1,TRBJ1-1,.,CASSYTGQGWNTEAFF,TGTGCCAGCAGTTACACGGGACAGGGCTGGAACACTGAAGCTTTCTTT
TRBV4-1,TRBD2,TRBJ2-7,.,CASSPDRQPGTSGSYEQYF,TGCGCCAGCAGCCCAGACCGACAGCCAGGGACTAGCGGGAGCTACGAGCAGTACTTC
TRBV7-3,.,TRBJ2-2,.,CASSLKAANTGELFF,TGTGCCAGCAGCTTAAAAGCGGCCAACACCGGGGAGCTGTTTTTT
TRBV5-1,TRBD1,TRBJ1-4,.,CASSSTGGSTNEKLFF,TGCGCCAGCAGCTCTACAGGGGGCTCAACTAATGAAAAACTGTTTTTT
TRBV9,TRBD2,TRBJ2-3,.,CASSVGLAGADTQYF,TGTGCCAGCAGCGTAGGCCTAGCGGGAGCAGATACGCAGTATTTT
TRBV28,.,TRBJ1-2,.,CASSWLESGYTF,TGTGCCAGCAGTTGGTTAGAGTCTGGCTACACCTTC
TRBV2,TRBD2,TRBJ2-3,.,CASSGGLAGTTDTQYF,TGTGCCAGCAGTGGGGGACTAGCGGGCACCACAGATACGCAGTATTTT
TRBV5-1,.,TRBJ2-3,.,CASSLRELSTDTQYF,TGCGCCAGCAGCCTCAGGGAACTCAGCACAGATACGCAGTATTTT
TRBV27,TRBD2,TRBJ2-7,.,CASSMGEGYEQYF,TGTGCCAGCTCTATGGGGGAGGGGTACGAGCAGTACTTC
TRBV9,TRBD2,TRBJ2-4,once,CASSATSGRENIQYF,TGTGCCAGCAGCGCGACTAGCGGGAGGGAAAACATTCAGTACTTC
TRBV20-1,TRBD1,TRBJ1-2,.,CSAPTGFGYTF,TGCAGTGCGCCGACAGGGTTTGGCTACACCTTC
TRBV13,TRBD2,TRBJ2-7,.,CASSLSGSYEQYF,TGTGCCAGCAGCTTAAGCGGGAGCTACGAGCAGTACTTC
TRBV9,TRBD1,TRBJ2-1,.,CASSRQGAYNEQFF,TGTGCCAGCAGCCGCCAGGGGGCCTACAATGAGCAGTTCTTC
TRBV29-1,TRBD2,TRBJ2-7,.,CSVEDRTSGNSGEQYF,TGCAGCGTTGAGGATAGGACTAGCGGGAATTCGGGCGAGCAGTACTTC
TRBV21-1,.,TRBJ2-1,.,CASSPRTRHEQFF,TGTGCCAGCAGCCCCAGGACTCGCCATGAGCAGTTCTTC
TRBV9,TRBD2,TRBJ2-1,.,CASSIRGASGRAEQFF,TGTGCCAGCAGCATTAGGGGGGCTAGCGGGAGGGCTGAGCAGTTCTTC
TRBV6-6,TRBD1,TRBJ2-7,few,CASSPGTGKYEQYF,TGTGCCAGCAGTCCCGGGACAGGGAAGTACGAGCAGTACTTC
TRBV28,TRBD2,TRBJ2-7,.,CASSTRGGTAGHF,TGTGCCAGCAGTACGCGGGGGGGGACCGCAGGGCACTTC
TRBV10-1,TRBD2,TRBJ2-3,.,CASTRLAGVDTDTQYF,TGCGCCAGCACAAGACTAGCGGGAGTGGACACAGATACGCAGTATTTT
TRBV19,TRBD1,TRBJ2-2,.,CASSDPGTGVTSTGELFF,TGTGCCAGTAGTGATCCTGGGACAGGGGTAACGTCCACCGGGGAGCTGTTTTTT
TRBV5-1,TRBD2,TRBJ2-7,.,CASSLTSGNPYEQYF,TGCGCCAGCAGCTTGACTAGCGGGAACCCCTACGAGCAGTACTTC
TRBV4-1,.,TRBJ2-5,.,CASSQITGKETQYF,TGCGCCAGCAGCCAAATCACAGGAAAAGAGACCCAGTACTTC
TRBV4-3,TRBD2,TRBJ2-7,.,CASSQGLMWREEPAYEQYF,TGCGCCAGCAGCCAAGGCCTTATGTGGCGGGAGGAGCCCGCCTACGAGCAGTACTTC
TRBV28,TRBD1,TRBJ1-5,medium-sized,CASSFSDRGSDSNQPQHF,TGTGCCAGCAGTTTCTCCGACAGGGGGTCCGATAGCAATCAGCCCCAGCATTTT
TRBV27,.,TRBJ2-2,.,CASSSEGGGELFF,TGTGCCAGCAGTTCCGAGGGAGGCGGGGAGCTGTTTTTT
TRBV27,.,TRBJ2-1,.,CASSSSGTYNEQFF,TGTGCCAGCAGTTCCTCCGGGACCTACAATGAGCAGTTCTTC